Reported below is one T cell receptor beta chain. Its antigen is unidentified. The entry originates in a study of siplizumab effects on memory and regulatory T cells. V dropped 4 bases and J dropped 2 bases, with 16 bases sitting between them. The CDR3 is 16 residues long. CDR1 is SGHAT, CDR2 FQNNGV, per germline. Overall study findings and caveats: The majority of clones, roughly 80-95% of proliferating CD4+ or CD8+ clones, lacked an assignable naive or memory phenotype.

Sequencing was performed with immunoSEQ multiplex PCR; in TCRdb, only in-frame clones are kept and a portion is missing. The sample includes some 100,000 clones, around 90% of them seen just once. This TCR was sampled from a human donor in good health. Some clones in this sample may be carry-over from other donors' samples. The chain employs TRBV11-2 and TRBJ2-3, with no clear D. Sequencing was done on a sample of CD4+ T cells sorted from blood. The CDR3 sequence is CASSSLGRQNTDTQYF. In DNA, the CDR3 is TGTGCCAGCAGCTCGCTCGGACGTCAGAACACAGATACGCAGTATTTT.